This TCR beta chain derives from a study of T cells in Graves' hyperthyroidism and ophthalmopathy. TCR beta CDR3 regions were amplified from RNA transcripts. HTBI primers drove first-round RT-PCR of the TCR CDR3. One entry per CDR3 protein results from TCRdb running MiXCR on the multiplex PCR reads. The sample carries about 480,000 distinct CDR3 sequences, approximately 24% recorded once. Uncontrolled infection, other autoimmune disease, pregnancy or lactation excluded patients. The authors took PBMCs from roughly 9.5 ml fresh peripheral blood. Study-wide results and limits: Blood held most thyroid clonotypes expanded above 0.001 frequency.

The ends were cut back, 5 bases at V and 4 bases at J, with 18 bases in the middle. Germline V gives CDR1 MNHEY, CDR2 SMNVEV (reference sequence). This CDR3 contains 17 residues. A word on this clonotype: The antigen is unknown.

The receptor was derived from a woman under 40 with Graves' ophthalmopathy. This chain links TRBV27 with TRBJ1-6; D is uncertain. The sample consisted of blood. As DNA, the CDR3 is TGTGCCAGCAGTGGCTTTCAGGAACAGTTATATAATTCACCCCTCCACTTT. Translated, it gives CASSGFQEQLYNSPLHF.